This T cell receptor (beta chain) is drawn from a study of CD8 T cell repertoires and HIV-1 epitope variants. Study in general: Separate wells received one of Twenty-five Gag or Nef variant peptides. Epitopes were three Gag families plus Nef HW9 and YT9. Controls were a CMV, EBV and flu pool, Ebola AY9, and no peptide.

General study results and limits: Roughly nine TCR beta clonotypes were antigen-specific, six apparently recognizing autologous or escape variants.

Sequenced by immunoSEQ multiplex PCR; TCRdb stores in-frame clones only, minus some. This table holds tens of thousands of clones, 74% found once. CDR1 and CDR2 from the germline V gene are MNHEY and SMNVEV (reference sequence). The CDR3 has 13 amino acids. J gave up 3 bases and V 6 bases, and 3 bases lay outside the gene matches. As regards this clone: The antigen is unknown.

This clonotype was obtained from a male donor with HIV. Sample: uncultured baseline CD8+ T cells from peripheral blood mononuclear cells (PBMCs). The chain is built from TRBV27 and TRBJ1-2; 8 nucleotides match TRBD1. The chain's CDR3 is CASRETGDYGYTF. The CDR3 region has the DNA TGTGCCAGCAGGGAGACAGGGGACTATGGCTACACCTTC.